Detailed here is one TCR beta chain. Its recognized antigen is unknown. Base qualities are not provided; no much larger clone lies one nucleotide away. This record comes from a study of regulatory T cells in long-lasting Graves disease (dated by TCRdb to the early 2020s). Study-level background: Antithyroid drugs had been taken for less than 3 months by newly diagnosed Graves' disease patients. This study used TCR sequencing and RNA sequencing of peripheral blood to compare persistent Graves' disease patients against newly diagnosed Graves' disease patients. The study took place in China and was registered as a clinical trial. A total of approximately 35 samples underwent TCR sequencing: 13 from persistent and roughly 20 from newly diagnosed Graves' disease patients. Results and caveats for the whole study, not just this receptor: Sequencing and analysis were restricted to the TCR beta chain. A larger number of public clonotypes was shared among persistent patients (more than 2,500) than among newly diagnosed patients (roughly 970). Peripheral blood alone was examined, since thyroid tissue, which constituted the primary lesion, could not be accessed. Compared with newly diagnosed patients, persistent Graves' disease patients had lower TCR Shannon entropy and fewer highly expanded clones, which suggests clonal expansion. The authors noted that the small sample size was a limitation that may lower accuracy. TRBV28, TRBJ1-2 and TRBJ2-5 were preferentially used in persistent disease, while TRBV20-1 and TRBJ2-1 were favored in newly diagnosed disease.

The method behind the library was multiplex PCR. TCRdb records Illumina HiSeq 4000 as the sequencer. To build TCR beta libraries, CDR3 regions were amplified by Arm-PCR using iRepertoire HTBI primers. PCR products were gel purified before sequencing. Turning to the authors' computational methods: Gene usage analysis of CDR3 amino acid clonotypes relied on the approximately 68 TRBV and 15 or so TRBJ segments identified across samples. COPE and FqMerger were used to merge the filtered high-quality paired reads into contigs. BLAST was used to align contigs to the IMGT TRBV, TRBD and TRBJ reference genes, and CDR3 was defined following IMGT. Any clonotype with a frequency above 0.1% was classified as a highly expanded clone. Shannon entropy served as the measure of repertoire diversity, while the Gini coefficient captured V-J evenness. A clonotype found in more than one individual was treated as public. Through fastp at Q25 and MiXCR, TCRdb rebuilt clones from the public reads, retaining in-frame beta chains. Rows are unified per CDR3 protein, each entry keeping the most common DNA and genes. It is TCRdb's table, rather than the study itself, that gives the V and J calls and clone size. This sample gives hundreds of thousands of distinct CDR3 sequences in total; 15% of them show up just once. The ten largest clones capture about 8.2% of the sample.

What the time point label conveys for this sample: newly diagnosed GD, antithyroid drugs for less than 3 months. RNA was extracted from PBMCs in TRIzol for both TCR sequencing and RNA sequencing. The diagnosis of Graves' disease was made according to American Thyroid Association guidelines. Recruitment of patients was carried out at an endocrinology department in Xi'an, China. From each patient, around 9 milliliters of peripheral blood was collected into an EDTA anticoagulant tube. Ficoll Paque Plus density gradient separation was used to isolate PBMCs, and no further T cell sorting was done. An Agilent 2100 Bioanalyzer and agarose gel were used to assess RNA quality, and a NanoDrop 2000 was used to measure RNA concentration. Taken from cysteine to phenylalanine, the CDR3 has 15 residues. Of all the DNA, just the CDR3 is kept, 45 bases in frame from base 1. The germline V gene specifies SGHTA as CDR1 and FQGNSA as CDR2. V is cut by 5 bases and J by 1 base, and the space between the germline ends is 14 bases.

The data were also submitted as part of a second study, on T cells in Graves' hyperthyroidism and ophthalmopathy. The second study reports: A patient counted as having stable Graves' hyperthyroidism if no progression to ophthalmopathy occurred over 18 months of follow-up. The hyperthyroidism patients were between 18 and 65 years old and newly diagnosed, with a disease duration of less than 2 months. Patients with uncontrolled infections, other autoimmune diseases, pregnancy or lactation were excluded. Diagnoses were based on clinical symptoms, serum thyroxine and TRAb, thyroid ultrasound and orbital computed tomography. For the first round of RT-PCR on the TCR CDR3, the HTBI primer set was used together with the Qiagen OneStep RT-PCR kit. Most expanded thyroid clonotypes (frequency above 0.001) were also detected in blood, a finding suggesting that blood repertoires may reflect thyroid immune responses. A 13 V-J signature model separated ophthalmopathy from stable hyperthyroidism, with about 90% sensitivity and roughly 84% specificity in cross-validation and 80%/75% in testing. In validation, progression to ophthalmopathy was predicted by the model with 70.59% sensitivity and roughly 76% specificity, a median of approximately 6.5 months before onset. To identify distinguishing TCR V-J signatures, a discovery cohort of 90 to 100 patients was used, comprising 40 to 45 with Graves' ophthalmopathy and some 60 with stable Graves' hyperthyroidism. Whether ophthalmopathy could be predicted prospectively was tested in an independent validation cohort made up of 18 to 20 hyperthyroidism patients plus 17 patients who later progressed to ophthalmopathy. The roughly 94 discovery patients were randomly split 7:3 into training and test sets. The study also compared thyroid tissue and blood T-cell repertoires from about six Graves' hyperthyroidism patients. Following sampling, methimazole starting at 30 mg daily was given to hyperthyroidism patients, and high-dose intravenous methylprednisolone was given to ophthalmopathy patients. The libraries were constructed in a second round of multiplex PCR and then size-selected and purified. Sequencing of the libraries was done on an Illumina HiSeq2000 using paired-end 100 bp reads. Raw data were processed with SOAPnuke, discarding reads with adapters, uncalled bases, mean Phred below 15, or no exact constant-primer or identifier match. COPE v1.2.5 was used to merge the high-quality paired reads, and each unique nucleotide sequence was defined as a clonotype. Clonotypes were aligned to IMGT TRBV, TRBD and TRBJ reference segments using MiTCR v1.1. Analysis was restricted to V-J combinations with a frequency above 0.0001, which covered about 99% of repertoires. The TCS score was defined as the ratio of F50 (clonal expansion) to E x V (chaos), calculated using BLOSUM62-based TCRdist between CDR3 peptides within each V-J. Welch's t-statistics and random forest reduced around 510 V-J features to 13, which were used in a naive Bayes classifier (R e1071). Sample size was not statistically predetermined, and blinding of investigators to group allocation was not performed. The paper describes TCR Vbeta CDR3 sequencing of some 130 peripheral blood samples, made up of some 40 ophthalmopathy patients, around 73 hyperthyroidism patients and around 17 progressor patients.

This clonotype originated in a woman aged 40 to 50 with Graves disease. Donor details come from another sample of the same person, matched by shared clones. The sample here was peripheral blood mononuclear cells (PBMCs), taken at new diagnosis, from a patient treated with antithyroid drugs. In this chain, TRBV7-2 is recombined with TRBJ1-1; TRBD1 is perhaps the D gene, given 6 matching bases. The CDR3 in this case is CASSPQRTANTEAFF. The DNA sequence is given as TGTGCCAGCAGCCCCCAGAGGACAGCGAACACTGAAGCTTTCTTT.